The 18 T cell receptor beta chains presented below share a single source sample, sequenced in a study of CD8 T cells in cerebrospinal fluid in Alzheimer's disease. From the 10x single-cell sequencing reads, TCRdb lists one entry per CDR3 protein and no DNA. Here the sample table reports around 1,100 distinct CDR3 sequences. The sample consisted of cerebrospinal fluid. Receptors originate from a human donor in good health.

V is TRBV12-3 or TRBV12-4 and J is TRBJ1-1; TCRdb reports TRBD1, a call that lacks DNA to check it against. The CDR3 sequence is 11 residues long. The chain's CDR3 is CASSTGTGAFF.

Considering frequency, this clonotype is medium-sized. The chain carries TRBV4-3 and TRBJ2-5; TCRdb gives TRBD2 as the D gene, but with no DNA this cannot be confirmed. Looked up from germline, CDR1 is LGHNA and CDR2 is YSLEER. The CDR3 extends over 15 amino acids. The CDR3 loop reads CASSQGGGDQETQYF.

Judged by frequency, this clonotype is medium-sized. Here the CDR3 reads CSARVVAGNTGELFF. The chain joins TRBV20-1 to TRBJ2-2; the TRBD2 assignment by TCRdb is unverifiable without DNA. Per germline, CDR1 DFQATT and CDR2 SNEGSKA (reference sequence). This CDR3 is built from 15 residues.

The chain joins TRBV4-1 to TRBJ2-7. CDR3 length: 13 residues. Germline-derived CDR1 and CDR2 are MGHRA and YSYEKL. The CDR3 here is CASQDSQPYEQYF.

This clonotype is classed as medium-sized by frequency. The V call is TRBV11-3, the J call TRBJ2-1; TCRdb picks TRBD1, but there is no DNA to check that call. Per the germline V gene, CDR1 is SGHNT and CDR2 is YENEEA. There are 14 residues in the CDR3. The CDR3 loop is CASSIRDRDDEQFF. The full variable domain, its missing parts supplied by reference TRBV11-3 and TRBJ2-1, is EAGVVQSPRYKIIEKKQPVAFWCNPISGHNTLYWYLQNLGQGPELLIRYENEEAVDDSQLPKDRFSAERLKGVDSTLKIQPAELGDSAVYLCASSIRDRDDEQFFGPGTRLTVL.

Its frequency marks this clonotype as medium-sized. The chain carries TRBV2 and TRBJ2-7; TCRdb indicates TRBD1, and absent DNA this call remains unverified. Germline-derived CDR1 and CDR2 are SNHLY and FYNNEI. The CDR3 sequence is 13 residues long. The CDR3 loop is CASKMGQAYEQYF.

Judged by frequency, this clonotype is medium-sized (0.01 to 0.1%). The chain combines TRBV3-1 with TRBJ2-1; TCRdb gives TRBD2 as the D gene, but with no DNA this cannot be confirmed. The CDR3 extends over 14 amino acids. Germline V gene data show CDR1 as LGHDT and CDR2 as YNNKEL (reference sequence). The CDR3 spells CASSRLAGANEQFF.

Its frequency marks this clonotype as large. The J gene is TRBJ2-1, the V gene TRBV7-6; the TCRdb D gene call, TRBD2, has no DNA to confirm it. CDR3 length: 13 residues. The germline V gene encodes CDR1 SGHVS and CDR2 FNYEAQ. This CDR3 is CASSRLVYNEQFF.

This clonotype shows up as medium-sized by frequency. The gene calls are TRBV5-1 and TRBJ1-5. Germline V gives CDR1 SGHRS, CDR2 YFSETQ. CDR3 length: 14 residues. The CDR3 loop reads CASSLGGFNQPQHF.

By frequency, this clonotype is medium-sized (0.01 to 0.1%). J is TRBJ1-2 and V is TRBV19; the D call of TRBD1 rests on TCRdb alone, since no DNA is present to check it. The CDR3 has 16 amino acids. Germline V lookup: CDR1 LNHDA, CDR2 SQIVND (reference sequence). The CDR3: CASRTGTGSQTGGYTF.

The V and J genes are TRBV12-3 or TRBV12-4 and TRBJ2-1; TCRdb gives TRBD2 as the D gene, but with no DNA this cannot be confirmed. The CDR3 runs to 15 residues. The CDR3 sequence: CASSRLAGGWNEQFF.

Its frequency marks this clonotype as medium-sized. The chain employs TRBV13 and TRBJ1-2; TCRdb returns TRBD1, unconfirmable since there is no DNA. This CDR3 contains 14 residues. The germline V gene has CDR1 PRHDT and CDR2 FYEKMQ (reference sequence). The CDR3 loop is CASSSGTGNYGYTF.

Frequency places this clonotype as medium-sized (0.01 to 0.1%). The chain recombines TRBV6-5 with TRBJ1-1. This CDR3 has 14 amino acids. Germline CDR1 MNHEY, CDR2 SVGAGI. The CDR3 reads CASSYQLQNTEAFF.

V and J are TRBV6-5 and TRBJ1-2; the D call of TRBD1 rests on TCRdb alone, since no DNA is present to check it. Germline V gene data show CDR1 as MNHEY and CDR2 as SVGAGI. The CDR3 is 15 residues long. The CDR3 region is CASSYQTGTGGGYTF.

According to its frequency, this clonotype is medium-sized (0.01 to 0.1%). The chain links TRBV28 to TRBJ2-7; the TCRdb call, TRBD1, lacks DNA for checking. Germline V lookup: CDR1 MDHEN, CDR2 SYDVKM. The CDR3 length is 18 residues. This CDR3 reads CASSSTIVTGPSSYEQYF.

According to its frequency, this clonotype is medium-sized. The genes are TRBV2 and TRBJ2-3. Germline CDR1 reads SNHLY; CDR2 reads FYNNEI. This CDR3 has 15 amino acids. The CDR3 sequence: CASSENGLSTDTQYF.

By frequency, this clonotype registers medium-sized. The rearrangement links TRBV6-5 to TRBJ1-2; TCRdb names TRBD1, which stays unverified in the absence of DNA. The CDR3 contains 16 residues. Germline loops: CDR1 MNHEY, CDR2 SVGAGI. CDR3 region: CASSYSGTKVNYGYTF.

Considering frequency, this clonotype is medium-sized. This CDR3 is CASSRGGANTDTQYF. The gene calls are TRBV12-3 or TRBV12-4 and TRBJ2-3; the TCRdb call, TRBD2, lacks DNA for checking. The CDR3 has 15 residues.